This T cell receptor beta chain was identified during a study of spatial heterogeneity in lung cancer. Study at large: Raw reads showed each unique TCR and UMI combination turning up more than ten times on average.

The study tagged each TCR cDNA molecule with a unique molecular identifier. TCRdb re-called the 5' RACE reads with MiXCR, one entry per CDR3 protein. The sample has fewer than 60,000 distinct CDR3 sequences, about 7.4% seen once. Time point specified: blood at routine non-recurrence follow-up after resection. Whole RNA obtained from tumor, nontumor lung or frozen PBMC underwent sequencing without sorting. In this sample, this clonotype turned up many times. The receptor was derived from a female donor with early-stage non-small cell lung cancer. The sample here was PBMCs, taken at follow-up.

The CDR3 DNA reads TGTGCCAGCAGTCCCTCGCGGGCACCGTTACATCATCCGTACGAGCAGTACTTC. This gives the protein CASSPSRAPLHHPYEQYF. The chain recombines TRBV13 with TRBJ2-7, with D maybe TRBD2 (5 bases). The CDR3 has 18 residues. Germline V lookup: CDR1 PRHDT, CDR2 FYEKMQ (reference sequence). The V and J ends lost 6 bases and 4 bases respectively, with 28 bases between them.